One and the same sample provided the 24 T cell receptor beta chains below, sequenced in a study of vaccination and CD4 T cells after COVID-19. Sample treatment: roughly 10-day PBMC culture with coronavirus spike peptide pools or control peptides (ViraFEST assay). Their antigens remain unidentified. Sequenced with the Oncomine TCR Beta short-read assay was DNA taken from cultured CD4+ T cells. One entry per CDR3 protein, called by TCRdb with MiXCR from the PCR reads. The data hold about 4,800 distinct CDR3 sequences, with over 25% observed a single time. The sample in question was CD4+ T cells from blood, cultured in vitro, obtained after SARS-CoV-2 vaccination. The receptors derive from a human donor who had recovered from COVID-19.

The chain carries TRBV7-6 and TRBJ2-1, with D perhaps matching TRBD1 (5 bases). CDR3 length: 12 amino acids. From germline, CDR1 is SGHVS and CDR2 FNYEAQ. The V gene lost 1 base and the J gene lost 10 bases, with 8 bases spanning the gap. The CDR3 sequence: CASSLGGREQFF. The CDR3 DNA reads TGTGCCAGCAGCTTAGGGGGCCGGGAGCAGTTCTTC.

This clonotype is classed as medium-sized. The V call is TRBV7-2, the J call TRBJ2-7; tentative D call: TRBD1 (5 bases). The CDR3 sequence is 16 residues long. The germline V and J ends were trimmed by 5 bases and 4 bases, with 21 bases remaining between them. Germline loops: CDR1 SGHTA, CDR2 FQGNSA. CDR3 sequence reads: CASSPEGADWGYEQYF. In DNA form, the CDR3 reads TGTGCCAGCAGCCCGGAAGGGGCGGATTGGGGTTACGAGCAGTACTTC.

This chain links TRBV27 with TRBJ2-7; D remains unclear. The V and J ends lost 5 bases and 2 bases respectively, with 13 bases between them. CDR1 and CDR2 (germline): MNHEY, SMNVEV (reference sequence). The CDR3 contains 14 residues. The CDR3 spells CASSSPQDPYEQYF. For the CDR3, the DNA is TGTGCCAGCAGTAGTCCCCAAGACCCCTACGAGCAGTACTTC.

In this sample, this clonotype turned up a few times. V is TRBV19 and J is TRBJ1-2, with D unclear. The V gene's germline CDR1 is LNHDA and CDR2 SQIVND (reference sequence). V was pared by 4 bases and J by 3 bases, with 12 bases between. The CDR3 covers 14 residues. The DNA of the CDR3 is TGTGCCAGTAGTACCACTCCAAGATACTATGGCTACACCTTC. This codes for CASSTTPRYYGYTF.

The chain recombines TRBV20-1 with TRBJ2-3, with 14 bases fitting TRBD2. Losses at the gene ends were 6 bases for V and 6 bases for J; bases not matched to a gene: 5. The CDR3 is made up of 14 amino acids. CDR1 is DFQATT, CDR2 SNEGSKA, per germline (reference sequence). CDR3 DNA: TGCAGTGCCAGACTAGCGGGGGGGCGCGATACGCAGTATTTT. Amino acid sequence: CSARLAGGRDTQYF.

This chain links TRBV19 with TRBJ1-6, with 9 bases matching TRBD1. The CDR3 totals 14 residues. The germline CDR1 and CDR2 sequences are LNHDA and SQIVND (reference sequence). J lost 9 bases, V lost 7 bases, and 7 bases had no gene match. The CDR3 region has the DNA TGTGCCAGTACCGGGACAGGGCGAACTTCACCCCTCCACTTT. It specifies CASTGTGRTSPLHF.

J is TRBJ2-7 and V is TRBV11-2, with 12 bases lining up with TRBD2. The CDR3 is 15 residues long. Germline V gene sequence: CDR1 SGHAT, CDR2 FQNNGV. Trimming at V came to 4 bases and at J to 4 bases, leaving 5 bases not matched to a gene. Here the CDR3 reads CASSSSGGAQYEQYF. The CDR3 region has the DNA TGTGCCAGCAGCTCTAGCGGGGGGGCTCAGTACGAGCAGTACTTC.

The chain joins TRBV6-2 or TRBV6-3 to TRBJ2-1; TRBD2 agrees at 7 bases. This CDR3 comprises 19 residues. Germline CDR1 MNHEY, CDR2 SVGEGT. J was trimmed by 0 bases and V by 3 bases; bases with no gene match: 14. The CDR3 spells CASSYRKTSPQASYNEQFF. As DNA, the CDR3 is TGTGCCAGCAGTTATCGTAAGACTAGCCCTCAAGCCTCCTACAATGAGCAGTTCTTC.

This clonotype has just a few counts. The chain carries TRBV6-2 or TRBV6-3 and TRBJ2-7, with TRBD1 identical over 9 bases. Germline-derived CDR1 and CDR2 are MNHEY and SVGEGT. This CDR3 comprises 13 residues. The V gene end was trimmed by 10 bases and the J gene end by 5 bases; junction bases not matched to a gene: 9. CDR3 DNA sequence: TGTGCCACCCACAGGGGGCTGAGGAACGAGCAGTACTTC. Its translation: CATHRGLRNEQYF.

By share, this clonotype ranks as medium-sized. V is TRBV20-1 and J is TRBJ2-5; 14 nucleotides align to TRBD2. The CDR3 covers 17 residues. CDR1 and CDR2 (germline): DFQATT, SNEGSKA (reference sequence). V lost 5 bases, J lost 4 bases, and 12 bases stayed unmatched. CDR3 protein: CSAPRATSGRVGETQYF. The CDR3, as DNA: TGCAGTGCTCCTCGCGCGACTAGCGGGAGGGTGGGAGAGACCCAGTACTTC.

The chain carries TRBV6-5 and TRBJ2-3; 9 bases map to TRBD2. CDR3 length: 17 residues. The germline CDR1 and CDR2 sequences are MNHEY and SVGAGI. J lost 5 bases, V lost 4 bases, and 13 bases had no gene match. The CDR3 coding sequence is TGTGCCAGCAGTTTCCCAGAGATGGCGGGGGGGCGAGATACGCAGTATTTT. Translation: CASSFPEMAGGRDTQYF.

The genes are TRBV28 and TRBJ2-7; TRBD1 matches 7 bases. Losses at the gene ends were 3 bases for V and 0 bases for J; bases not matched to a gene: 8. The germline V gene encodes CDR1 MDHEN and CDR2 SYDVKM. This CDR3 is built from 16 residues. The CDR3 DNA reads TGTGCCAGCAGTTTCCACAGGGGAACCAGCTCCTACGAGCAGTACTTC. Translation: CASSFHRGTSSYEQYF.

The V gene is TRBV6-1, the J gene TRBJ1-2, with 12 bases matching TRBD1. Trimming cost V 0 bases and J 6 bases; bases outside gene matches: 5. The CDR3 sequence is 16 residues long. Germline assignment: CDR1 MNHNS and CDR2 SASEGT. This CDR3 reads CASSEAPGQGAHGYTF. CDR3 sequence (DNA): TGTGCCAGCAGTGAAGCCCCGGGACAGGGGGCTCATGGCTACACCTTC.

The V gene is TRBV5-1, the J gene TRBJ1-1, with D uncertain. The CDR3 loop spans 14 amino acids. V was pared by 0 bases and J by 1 base, with 7 bases between. Germline V gene data show CDR1 as SGHRS and CDR2 as YFSETQ. CDR3 coding DNA: TGCGCCAGCAGCTTGGAAGCACCGAACACTGAAGCTTTCTTT. Its protein product is CASSLEAPNTEAFF.

This chain joins TRBV18 and TRBJ2-5, with 7 bases aligning to TRBD1. The CDR3 has 15 residues. Germline V lookup: CDR1 KGHSH, CDR2 LQKENI. The trim removed 6 bases at V and 1 base at J, leaving 8 bases unmatched. In DNA form, the CDR3 reads TGTGCCAGCTCGTTAATACGGGACAGCCAAGAGACCCAGTACTTC. This sequence encodes CASSLIRDSQETQYF. The variable domain in full, completed from reference TRBV18 and TRBJ2-5, reads NAGVMQNPRHLVRRRGQEARLRCSPMKGHSHVYWYRQLPEEGLKFMVYLQKENIIDESGMPKERFSAEFPKEGPSILRIQQVVRGDSAAYFCASSLIRDSQETQYFGPGTRLLVL.

Only a few counts were recorded for this clonotype. This chain links TRBV10-3 with TRBJ2-3; 7 bases fit TRBD2. The trim removed 3 bases at V and 2 bases at J, leaving 5 bases unmatched. Germline V gives CDR1 ENHRY, CDR2 SYGVKD. The CDR3 contains 15 residues. CDR3 protein: CAISDPTSHTDTQYF. The CDR3 DNA reads TGTGCCATCAGTGACCCGACTAGCCACACAGATACGCAGTATTTT.

This clonotype is labeled as medium-sized. The chain combines TRBV7-2 with TRBJ2-3; D gene uncertain. Germline CDR1 and CDR2: SGHTA and FQGNSA. This CDR3 is 14 amino acids long. The V and J ends lost 3 bases and 2 bases respectively, with 9 bases between them. CDR3 DNA: TGTGCCAGCAGCTTCTATTATACCACAGATACGCAGTATTTT. The encoded protein is CASSFYYTTDTQYF.

This clonotype is medium-sized. The V and J genes are TRBV7-9 and TRBJ2-7, with D hard to call. The CDR3 is made up of 14 amino acids. The ends were cut back, 0 bases at V and 2 bases at J, with 8 bases in the middle. Germline assignment: CDR1 SEHNR and CDR2 FQNEAQ (reference sequence). The CDR3: CASSLAGSTYEQYF. The CDR3 DNA is TGTGCCAGCAGCTTAGCGGGTTCCACCTACGAGCAGTACTTC.

This clonotype appeared a few times. This chain connects TRBV4-1 to TRBJ2-7, with TRBD2 identical over 9 bases. The CDR3 is 16 amino acids. Germline-derived CDR1 and CDR2 are MGHRA and YSYEKL. V trimming: 1 base; J trimming: 2 bases; junction bases outside the gene matches: 6. The DNA of the CDR3 is TGCGCCAGCAGCCAAGGGCTAGCGGGACCCACCTACGAGCAGTACTTC. The encoded protein is CASSQGLAGPTYEQYF.

This clonotype counts as medium-sized. The V call is TRBV10-2, the J call TRBJ1-5; a possible D gene is TRBD1 (5 bases). This CDR3 spans 13 amino acids. V was cut by 4 bases and J by 6 bases, with 10 bases left in between. Per germline, CDR1 WSHSY and CDR2 SAAADI. In DNA, the CDR3 is TGCGCCAGCAGTGCAGGGATCGGTCAGCCCCAGCATTTT. Its protein is CASSAGIGQPQHF.

V is TRBV6-2 or TRBV6-3 and J is TRBJ2-3; D remains ambiguous. Trimming took 6 bases from V and 0 from J, leaving 7 bases between them. The length of the CDR3 is 13 residues. Germline CDR1 is MNHEY and CDR2 is SVGEGT. The CDR3 sequence: CASRHTSTDTQYF. Written as DNA, the CDR3 is TGTGCCAGCAGGCATACTAGCACAGATACGCAGTATTTT.

The V and J genes are TRBV27 and TRBJ2-3; 11 positions match TRBD1. This CDR3 has 18 residues. Germline V gives CDR1 MNHEY, CDR2 SMNVEV (reference sequence). J gave up 0 bases and V 3 bases, and 8 bases lay outside the gene matches. The CDR3 DNA reads TGTGCCAGCAGTTTGACCCGGACAGGGGGCTTTAGCACAGATACGCAGTATTTT. It codes for CASSLTRTGGFSTDTQYF.

This clonotype qualifies as medium-sized. CDR3 in amino acids: CASPNSPLHF. The CDR3, as DNA: TGTGCCAGCCCGAATTCACCCCTCCACTTT. The chain employs TRBV27 and TRBJ1-6; D gene unclear. V dropped 8 bases and J dropped 7 bases, with 3 bases sitting between them. CDR3 length equals 10 residues. The germline CDR1 and CDR2 sequences are MNHEY and SMNVEV (reference sequence).

The J gene is TRBJ1-5, the V gene TRBV6-1; perhaps TRBD1 as D (6 bases). Germline V gene sequence: CDR1 MNHNS, CDR2 SASEGT. There are 15 residues in the CDR3. Trimming removed 4 bases from V and 4 bases from J, with 14 bases in between. For the CDR3, the DNA is TGTGCCAGCAGTGTTGGGGGACAACTAAATCAGCCCCAGCATTTT. It translates to CASSVGGQLNQPQHF.